The 24 T cell receptor beta chains below were found in one sample sequenced in a study of blood T cell repertoires in COVID-19. Using immunoSEQ multiplex PCR, the repertoire was profiled, and TCRdb retains in-frame clones only, with some absent. The sample holds 290,000 or so clones, around 80% seen once. Sequenced sample: PBMCs or T cells enriched from blood (not recorded which). The receptors derive from a man in his forties or fifties who had been exposed to COVID-19.

The V gene is TRBV9, the J gene TRBJ2-5, with 10 bases aligning to TRBD1. The CDR3 contains 15 residues. Germline-derived CDR1 and CDR2 are SGDLS and YYNGEE. Trimming removed 0 bases from V and 3 bases from J; junction bases left unmatched: 2. As DNA, the CDR3 is TGTGCCAGCAGCGTAGCAGGGACAGGGGAAGAGACCCAGTACTTC. The encoded protein is CASSVAGTGEETQYF.

The rearrangement uses TRBV10-1 and TRBJ1-1; maybe TRBD1 (6 bases). Germline V gene sequence: CDR1 WNHNN, CDR2 SYGVQD (reference sequence). Trimming cost V 0 bases and J 5 bases, with 13 bases left between them. CDR3 length: 15 amino acids. The CDR3 spells CASSESGTLGTEAFF. CDR3 in DNA: TGCGCCAGCAGTGAGTCGGGGACATTGGGGACTGAAGCTTTCTTT.

The chain employs TRBV20-1 and TRBJ2-7; no clear D. CDR3 size: 11 residues. Trimming stripped 2 bases from V and 6 bases from J, with 8 bases between. The germline CDR1 and CDR2 sequences are DFQATT and SNEGSKA (reference sequence). Here the CDR3 reads CSARLVSEQYF. DNA for the CDR3: TGCAGTGCTAGATTAGTTTCCGAGCAGTACTTC.

V is TRBV18 and J is TRBJ2-6, with 11 positions matching TRBD1. V lost 0 bases to trimming and J lost 0 bases; unmatched junction nucleotides: 7. Germline values: CDR1 KGHSH, CDR2 LQKENI. CDR3 length: 20 amino acids. This CDR3 reads CASSPPPSGTGGSGANVLTF. CDR3 in DNA: TGTGCCAGCTCACCACCGCCGTCCGGGACAGGGGGCTCTGGGGCCAACGTCCTGACTTTC.

CDR3 nucleotides: TGCGCCAGCAGCTTGGGGGACAAACCTCCAACTGGGGCCAACGTCCTGACTTTC. Encoded protein: CASSLGDKPPTGANVLTF. The chain couples TRBV5-1 to TRBJ2-6; D might be TRBD1 (6 bases). The germline V gene has CDR1 SGHRS and CDR2 YFSETQ. This CDR3 region has 18 residues. Trimming took 0 bases from V and 2 from J, leaving 15 bases between them.

CDR3 nucleotide sequence: TGTGCCAGCAGTGAATTGGGCTCTGCAGATACGCAGTATTTT. It encodes CASSELGSADTQYF. The V call is TRBV6-1, the J call TRBJ2-3; D gene unclear. Looked up from germline, CDR1 is MNHNS and CDR2 is SASEGT. CDR3 length: 14 amino acids. V lost 2 bases, J lost 4 bases, and 10 bases lay in between.

This rearrangement joins TRBV5-1 to TRBJ2-5, with D perhaps matching TRBD1 (5 bases). The ends were cut back, 0 bases at V and 1 base at J, with 7 bases in the middle. Germline V gene data show CDR1 as SGHRS and CDR2 as YFSETQ. The CDR3 length is 14 residues. The CDR3 DNA sequence: TGCGCCAGCAGCTTGGAAGGGGTCCAAGAGACCCAGTACTTC. Translated, it gives CASSLEGVQETQYF.

This clone turned up a few times. The V gene is TRBV5-1, the J gene TRBJ2-1, with 9 bases lining up with TRBD2. CDR3 length equals 14 residues. Germline V CDR1 and CDR2: SGHRS, YFSETQ. J lost 8 bases, V lost 2 bases, and 5 bases had no gene match. The CDR3 DNA sequence: TGCGCCAGCAGCTTTAGCGGGAGTTATGATGAGCAGTTCTTC. Protein: CASSFSGSYDEQFF.

The chain joins TRBV7-3 to TRBJ1-6; D might be TRBD1 (6 bases). From germline, CDR1 is SGHTA and CDR2 FQGTGA. Trimming took off 6 bases at V and 9 bases at J, with 12 bases between the two ends. The CDR3 sequence is 13 residues long. Here the CDR3 DNA reads TGTGCCAGCAGGATGGACAGCGGTTCACCCCTCCACTTT. Its protein product is CASRMDSGSPLHF.

The V call is TRBV11-2, the J call TRBJ2-3; no clear D. Germline-derived CDR1 and CDR2 are SGHAT and FQNNGV. CDR3 length: 13 amino acids. With 5 bases removed from V and 6 bases from J, the gap between germline ends came to 12 bases. For the CDR3, the DNA is TGTGCCAGCAGCCCCTCCCCACTTGATACGCAGTATTTT. Translated, it gives CASSPSPLDTQYF.

This clone was observed a few times. The V and J genes are TRBV7-6 and TRBJ2-3, with 7 bases aligning to TRBD2. The CDR3 runs 18 residues. Per germline, CDR1 SGHVS and CDR2 FNYEAQ. J was trimmed by 4 bases and V by 0 bases; bases with no gene match: 13. The CDR3 nucleotides read TGTGCCAGCAGCTTAGCACCTCCGAGACTAGCTTTGTCAGATACGCAGTATTTT. As protein: CASSLAPPRLALSDTQYF.

This sequence joins TRBV5-8 and TRBJ2-7; TRBD2 aligns across 8 bases. CDR3 length equals 14 residues. Germline loops: CDR1 SGHTS, CDR2 YDEGEE. Trimming removed 4 bases from V and 1 base from J; junction bases left unmatched: 4. CDR3 in amino acids: CASSHGRDSYEQYF. Written as DNA, the CDR3 is TGTGCCAGCAGCCACGGGAGGGATTCCTACGAGCAGTACTTC.

The J gene is TRBJ1-6, the V gene TRBV5-1, with D possibly being TRBD1 (6 bases). V lost 4 bases to trimming and J lost 6 bases, with 17 bases between them. Looked up from germline, CDR1 is SGHRS and CDR2 is YFSETQ. CDR3 length equals 16 residues. In nucleotides, the CDR3 is TGCGCCAGCAGCAGGGAAGAGACAGGAGCTAATTCACCCCTCCACTTT. Its protein is CASSREETGANSPLHF. Supplemented by reference TRBV5-1 and TRBJ1-6, the full variable domain reads KAGVTQTPRYLIKTRGQQVTLSCSPISGHRSVSWYQQTPGQGLQFLFEYFSETQRNKGNFPGRFSGRQFSNSRSEMNVSTLELGDSALYLCASSREETGANSPLHFGNGTRLTVT.

The chain couples TRBV20-1 to TRBJ2-5; 7 bases are shared with TRBD2. CDR1 DFQATT and CDR2 SNEGSKA come from the germline V gene (reference sequence). The junction had 5 bases not matched to a gene; V was cut back by 3 bases and J by 4 bases. The CDR3 contains 13 residues. The CDR3: CSASTASGETQYF. CDR3 sequence (DNA): TGCAGTGCTAGTACGGCTAGCGGAGAGACCCAGTACTTC.

This chain joins TRBV11-1 and TRBJ1-1, with 7 bases fitting TRBD1. J lost 2 bases, V lost 6 bases, and 12 bases had no gene match. The V gene's germline CDR1 is SGHAT and CDR2 FQDESV (reference sequence). The CDR3 is 16 residues long. In DNA form, the CDR3 reads TGTGCCAGCAGAGCAGGGACGGGACAGTCTAACACTGAAGCTTTCTTT. This gives the protein CASRAGTGQSNTEAFF.

The gene calls are TRBV5-8 and TRBJ2-7, with D tentatively TRBD2 (7 bases). The CDR3 consists of 15 residues. Trimming cost V 0 bases and J 5 bases, with 15 bases left between them. The germline gives CDR1 SGHTS, CDR2 YDEGEE. The CDR3 DNA reads as TGTGCCAGCAGCTTGGGTCGGGGGGCTTTTGACGAGCAGTACTTC. Translated: CASSLGRGAFDEQYF.

The CDR3 loop reads CASRLAGGQGAQPQHF. CDR3 DNA sequence: TGTGCAAGTCGCTTAGCTGGTGGGCAAGGCGCTCAGCCCCAGCATTTT. V usage is TRBV12-2 and J usage is TRBJ1-5; TRBD1 is the table's D call and was not checked against the DNA. TRBV12-2 is classified as a pseudogene. This CDR3 is built from 16 residues.

The chain couples TRBV19 to TRBJ2-5; 9 bases are a match to TRBD2. The germline V gene has CDR1 LNHDA and CDR2 SQIVND (reference sequence). The CDR3 extends over 16 amino acids. V lost 6 bases to trimming and J lost 2 bases; unmatched junction nucleotides: 10. This CDR3 reads CASRMRASGMQETQYF. CDR3 in DNA: TGTGCCAGTAGGATGAGAGCTAGCGGGATGCAAGAGACCCAGTACTTC.

CDR3 in DNA: TGTGCCAGCAGCTTAACCGGGACTAGCGTCTACAATGAGCAGTTCTTC. Residues: CASSLTGTSVYNEQFF. The chain joins TRBV7-3 to TRBJ2-1; 10 bases fit TRBD2. J was trimmed by 3 bases and V by 0 bases; bases with no gene match: 2. CDR3 length: 16 amino acids. Looked up from germline, CDR1 is SGHTA and CDR2 is FQGTGA.

This chain joins TRBV30 and TRBJ2-3; 13 positions agree with TRBD2. The CDR3 is 17 residues long. Losses at the gene ends were 0 bases for V and 4 bases for J; bases not matched to a gene: 7. CDR1 GTSNPN and CDR2 SVGIG come from the germline V gene (reference sequence). The CDR3 DNA follows: TGTGCCTGGAGTGTACGAAGGACTAGCGGGAGCGCAGATACGCAGTATTTT. It yields the protein CAWSVRRTSGSADTQYF.

The chain couples TRBV21-1 to TRBJ1-5; no DNA check was done on the table's D call, TRBD1. TRBV21-1 constitutes a pseudogene. The CDR3 is 13 amino acids. CDR3 sequence: CASGGQVNQPQHF. The CDR3 region has the DNA TGTGCCAGTGGGGGACAGGTCAATCAGCCCCAGCATTTT.

There are many counts of this clone. V is TRBV5-1 and J is TRBJ2-3, with D unclear. CDR3 length: 15 residues. Germline CDR1 and CDR2: SGHRS and YFSETQ. Trimming removed 5 bases from V and 1 base from J, with 14 bases in between. This CDR3 is CASRLTLGGTDTQYF. As DNA, the CDR3 is TGCGCCAGCAGGTTGACCCTTGGAGGCACAGATACGCAGTATTTT.

This clone was counted only a few times. This sequence joins TRBV5-6 and TRBJ1-3, with D unclear. Germline V gene lookup returns CDR1 SGHDT and CDR2 YYEEEE. CDR3 length: 15 residues. V was trimmed by 0 bases and J by 0 bases, leaving 7 bases between them. The CDR3 loop is CASSLGASSGNTIYF. CDR3 bases: TGTGCCAGCAGCTTGGGTGCGAGCTCTGGAAACACCATATATTTT.

The CDR3 DNA reads TGTGCCATCAAGGAGACAGCTAACTATGGCTACACCTTC. Its translation: CAIKETANYGYTF. V gene TRBV10-3 combines with J gene TRBJ1-2; a weak D match, TRBD1 (5 bases). The germline V and J ends were trimmed by 7 bases and 0 bases, with 9 bases remaining between them. The germline V gene has CDR1 ENHRY and CDR2 SYGVKD. The CDR3 is made up of 13 amino acids.